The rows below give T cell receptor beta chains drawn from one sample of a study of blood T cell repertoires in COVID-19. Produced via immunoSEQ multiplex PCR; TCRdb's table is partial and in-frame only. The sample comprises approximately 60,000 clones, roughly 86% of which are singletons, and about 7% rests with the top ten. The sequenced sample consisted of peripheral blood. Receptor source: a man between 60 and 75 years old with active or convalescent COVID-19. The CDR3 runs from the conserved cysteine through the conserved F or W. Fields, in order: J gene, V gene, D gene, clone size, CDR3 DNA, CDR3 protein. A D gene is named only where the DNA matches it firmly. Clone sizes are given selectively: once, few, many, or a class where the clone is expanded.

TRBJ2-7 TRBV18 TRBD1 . TGTGCCAGCTCTCCTGGACAGGAACGGACCTACGAGCAGTACTTC CASSPGQERTYEQYF
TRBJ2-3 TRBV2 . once TGTGCCAGCAGTGCCGGGGGTCCCGGCACAGATACGCAGTATTTT CASSAGGPGTDTQYF
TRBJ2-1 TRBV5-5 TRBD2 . TGTGCCAGCAGCCCCGCTAGCGGGATATTCAATGAGCAGTTCTTC CASSPASGIFNEQFF
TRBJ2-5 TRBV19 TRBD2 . TGTGCCAGTAGGAGCGGGGGGCGCCCTCAAGAGACCCAGTACTTC CASRSGGRPQETQYF
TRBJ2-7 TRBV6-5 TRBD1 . TGTAAGGTCGGACAGGGTGAGCAGTACTTC CKVGQGEQYF
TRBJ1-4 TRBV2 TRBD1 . TGTGCCAGCAGTGGGGGACAGACTAATGAAAAACTGTTTTTT CASSGGQTNEKLFF
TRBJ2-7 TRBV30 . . TGTGCCTGGAGTACCAGGGATTACGAGCAGTACTTC CAWSTRDYEQYF
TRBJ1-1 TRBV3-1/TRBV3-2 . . TGTGCCAGCAGCCCAGACAGGCTTATGAACACTGAAGCTTTCTTT CASSPDRLMNTEAFF
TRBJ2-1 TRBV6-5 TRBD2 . TGTGCTGGTAGCTTACTAGCGGGGAACTACAATGAGCAGTTCTTC CAGSLLAGNYNEQFF
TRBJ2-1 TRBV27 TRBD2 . TGTGCCAGCAGTCAATGGCTAGCGGGAGGTATTGAGCAGTTCTTC CASSQWLAGGIEQFF
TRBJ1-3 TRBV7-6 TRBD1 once TGTGCCAGCAGCCGAAGGACAGGGGGAGACACCATATATTTT CASSRRTGGDTIYF
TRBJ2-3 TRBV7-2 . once TGTGCCAGCAGTCTTGGGCCCCAAGATACGCAGTATTTT CASSLGPQDTQYF
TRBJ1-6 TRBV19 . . TGTGCCAGTACCTTTAACGGGGTATATTCACCCCTCCACTTT CASTFNGVYSPLHF
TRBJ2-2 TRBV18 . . TGTGCCAGCTCCGCTTTGCCAGACTCAGCCAGCGGGGAGCTGTTTTTT CASSALPDSASGELFF
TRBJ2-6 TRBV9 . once TGTGCCAGCAGCGTAGGAGGAAGGGCGGGTGGGGCCAACGTCCTGACTTTC CASSVGGRAGGANVLTF
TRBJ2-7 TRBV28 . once TGTGCCAGCAGTCTTTACAGTAGCGAGCAGTACTTC CASSLYSSEQYF
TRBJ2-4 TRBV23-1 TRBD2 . TGCGCCAGCGGCCGGAGGCTAGCGGGGGCCTTAGCCAAAAACATTCAGTACTTC CASGRRLAGALAKNIQYF
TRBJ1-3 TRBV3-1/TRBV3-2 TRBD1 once TGTGCCAGCAGCCACCCAGGGGGTTTCTCTGGAAACACCATATATTTT CASSHPGGFSGNTIYF